The sequence of this T cell receptor beta chain was determined in a study of CD8+ T cells in alopecia areata. Regarding the study as a whole: Unlike in mice, where it was clearer, TCR sharing across patients was less clear, possibly HLA-related.

In this sample, this clone turned up many times. Its antigen is currently unknown. Gene names are mouse gene names. The read is 4 residues too short to cover the CDR3 end, so that end is filled in from the germline J gene. Extracted from the samples, RNA was reverse transcribed into cDNA to serve as the sequencing template. Sequencing used immunoSEQ multiplex PCR; TCRdb keeps in-frame clones, though not all of them. This sample carries some 2,500 clones, none of them present only once. Germline CDR1 and CDR2: GKSSPN and SITVG. The CDR3 covers 16 residues. J lost 4 bases, V lost 0 bases, and 9 bases had no gene match.

The sample consisted of lesional skin. This clonotype originated in a C3H/HeJ mouse with alopecia areata. This line is of MHC haplotype H2-k. The chain joins TRBV31 to TRBJ1-2; TRBD1 agrees at 9 bases. CDR3 DNA (partial): TGTGCCTGGAGTCTACTGGACAGGGGAACGGGCTCC. Residues: CAWSLLDRGTGS. The CDR3 reads in full as CAWSLLDRGTGSDYTF.